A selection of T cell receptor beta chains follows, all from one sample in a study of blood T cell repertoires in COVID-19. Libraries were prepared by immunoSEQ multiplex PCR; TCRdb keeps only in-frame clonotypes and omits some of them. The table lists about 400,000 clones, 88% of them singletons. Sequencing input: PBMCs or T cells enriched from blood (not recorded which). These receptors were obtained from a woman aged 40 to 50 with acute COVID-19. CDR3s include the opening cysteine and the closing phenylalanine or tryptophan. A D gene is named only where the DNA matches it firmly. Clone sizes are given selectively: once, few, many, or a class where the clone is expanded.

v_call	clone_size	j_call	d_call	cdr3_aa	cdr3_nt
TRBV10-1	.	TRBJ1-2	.	CATRGSRMRYTF	TGCGCCACCCGTGGGTCGAGGATGCGCTACACCTTC
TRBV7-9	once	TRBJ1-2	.	CASSSAGYDYGYTF	TGTGCCAGCAGCTCGGCAGGGTACGACTATGGCTACACCTTC
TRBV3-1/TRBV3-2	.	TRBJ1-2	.	CASSQGGTGFYGYTF	TGTGCCAGCAGCCAGGGAGGGACTGGTTTCTATGGCTACACCTTC
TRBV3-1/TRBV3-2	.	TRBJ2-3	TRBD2	CASSLIQLAGTDTQYF	TGTGCCAGCAGTCTAATACAACTAGCGGGCACAGATACGCAGTATTTT
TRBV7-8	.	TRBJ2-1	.	CASSFDRTSYNEQFF	TGTGCCAGCAGCTTTGACAGAACGTCCTACAATGAGCAGTTCTTC
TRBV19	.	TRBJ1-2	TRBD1	CASSTSTTGGEYGYTF	TGTGCCAGTAGTACCTCCACGACAGGGGGCGAGTATGGCTACACCTTC
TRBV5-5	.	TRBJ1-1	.	CASSLVTGWDTEAFF	TGTGCCAGCAGCTTGGTTACGGGGTGGGACACTGAAGCTTTCTTT
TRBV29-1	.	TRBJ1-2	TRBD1	CSVEGRGDYGYTF	TGCAGCGTTGAGGGCAGGGGGGACTATGGCTACACCTTC
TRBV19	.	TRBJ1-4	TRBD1	CASRDRGHPNEKLFF	TGTGCCAGTAGAGACAGGGGGCATCCTAATGAAAAACTGTTTTTT
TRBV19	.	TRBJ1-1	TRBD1	CASSSPPGRGPTEAFF	TGTGCCAGTAGTTCACCTCCGGGCAGGGGGCCTACTGAAGCTTTCTTT
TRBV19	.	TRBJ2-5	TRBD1	CASSIQGALETQYF	TGTGCCAGTAGTATTCAGGGGGCGCTTGAGACCCAGTACTTC
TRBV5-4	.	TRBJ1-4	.	CASSLVPQDEKLFF	TGTGCCAGCAGCTTGGTCCCCCAGGATGAAAAACTGTTTTTT
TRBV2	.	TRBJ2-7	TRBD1	CASSPRGTGTVHEQYF	TGTGCCAGCAGCCCACGCGGGACAGGGACGGTTCACGAGCAGTACTTC
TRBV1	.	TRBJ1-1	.	CTSRPGQNTEAFF	TGCACCAGCAGACCAGGACAGAACACTGAAGCTTTCTTT
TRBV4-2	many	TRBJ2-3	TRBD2	CASSALAGGSTDTQYF	TGTGCCAGCAGCGCACTAGCGGGGGGGAGCACAGATACGCAGTATTTT
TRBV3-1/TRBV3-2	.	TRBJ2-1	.	CASSTRITGDNEQFF	TGTGCCAGCAGCACCCGCATAACGGGGGACAATGAGCAGTTCTTC
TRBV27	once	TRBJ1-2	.	CASRPDFYGYTF	TGTGCCAGCAGACCAGACTTCTATGGCTACACCTTC
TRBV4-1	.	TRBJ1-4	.	CASSLPGEGREKLFF	TGCGCCAGCAGCCTCCCAGGGGAGGGTCGTGAAAAACTGTTTTTT
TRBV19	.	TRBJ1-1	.	CASSAPGEENTEAFF	TGTGCCAGTAGTGCCCCCGGAGAAGAGAACACTGAAGCTTTCTTT
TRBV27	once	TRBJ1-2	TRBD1	CASSFRGQGAYGYTF	TGTGCCAGCAGTTTTCGTGGGCAGGGGGCTTATGGCTACACCTTC
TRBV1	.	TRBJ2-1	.	CTSSQVIAASYNEQFF	TGCACCAGCAGCCAAGTTATAGCGGCCTCCTACAATGAGCAGTTCTTC
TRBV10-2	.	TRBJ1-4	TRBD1	CASSESTWLGTGDNEKLFF	TGCGCCAGCAGTGAGTCTACTTGGTTAGGGACAGGGGATAATGAAAAACTGTTTTTT
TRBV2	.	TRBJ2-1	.	CASSEYRSSYNEQFF	TGTGCCAGCAGTGAATACAGGAGCTCCTACAATGAGCAGTTCTTC
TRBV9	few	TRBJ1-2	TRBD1	CASSSPDRGGNYGYTF	TGTGCCAGCAGCTCACCTGACAGGGGAGGAAACTATGGCTACACCTTC
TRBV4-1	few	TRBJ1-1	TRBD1	CASSHSPAGGNTEAFF	TGCGCCAGCAGCCATTCCCCGGCAGGGGGGAACACTGAAGCTTTCTTT
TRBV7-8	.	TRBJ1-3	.	CASSMGRVSGNTIYF	TGTGCCAGCAGCATGGGCAGGGTGTCTGGAAACACCATATATTTT
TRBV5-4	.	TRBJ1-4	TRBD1	CASSPGQLATNEKLFF	TGTGCCAGCAGCCCGGGACAGTTAGCAACTAATGAAAAACTGTTTTTT
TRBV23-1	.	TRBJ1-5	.	CASSRVGNQPQHF	TGCGCCAGCTCCAGGGTGGGCAATCAGCCCCAGCATTTT
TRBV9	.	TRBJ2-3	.	CASRGAGDTQYF	TGTGCCAGCAGGGGAGCGGGAGATACGCAGTATTTT
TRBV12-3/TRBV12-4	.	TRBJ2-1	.	CASSQFNEQFF	TGTGCCAGCAGCCAATTCAATGAGCAGTTCTTC
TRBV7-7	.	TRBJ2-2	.	CASSLSAGGNTGELFF	TGTGCCAGCAGCTTATCGGCGGGCGGAAACACCGGGGAGCTGTTTTTT
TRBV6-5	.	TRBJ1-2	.	CASSYSYGTSYGYTF	TGTGCCAGCAGTTACTCCTATGGGACAAGCTATGGCTACACCTTC
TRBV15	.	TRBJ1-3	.	CATSRVRGNTIYF	TGTGCCACCAGCAGAGTGAGGGGAAACACCATATATTTT
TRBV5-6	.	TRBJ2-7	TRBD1	CASSLEQGVFHEQYF	TGTGCCAGCAGCTTGGAACAGGGGGTTTTCCACGAGCAGTACTTC
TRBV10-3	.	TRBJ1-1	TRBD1	CAISESPGQEEAFF	TGTGCCATCAGTGAGTCCCCCGGACAGGAAGAAGCTTTCTTT
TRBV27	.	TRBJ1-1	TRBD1	CASRPTGAVRAFF	TGTGCCAGCAGACCAACAGGGGCTGTAAGAGCTTTCTTT
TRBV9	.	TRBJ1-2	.	CASSVAGIGYTF	TGTGCCAGCAGCGTAGCAGGGATCGGCTACACCTTC
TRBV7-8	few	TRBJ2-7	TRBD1	CASSFGTGLYEQYF	TGTGCCAGCAGCTTTGGGACAGGGCTATACGAGCAGTACTTC
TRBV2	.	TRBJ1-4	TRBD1	CASSEALGTGGKIF	TGTGCCAGCAGTGAAGCGCTTGGGACAGGGGGGAAGATTTTT
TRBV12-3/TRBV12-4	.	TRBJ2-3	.	CASSLYRTDTQYF	TGTGCCAGCAGTTTATACAGGACGGATACGCAGTATTTT
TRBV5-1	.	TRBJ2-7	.	CASSPVDRSKQYF	TGCGCCAGCAGCCCGGTCGACAGGTCCAAGCAGTACTTC
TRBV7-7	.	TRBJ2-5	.	CASSQGQQETQYF	TGTGCCAGCAGTCAGGGGCAACAAGAGACCCAGTACTTC
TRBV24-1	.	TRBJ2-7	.	CATSGAGESYEQYF	TGTGCCACCAGTGGAGCAGGGGAGTCCTACGAGCAGTACTTC
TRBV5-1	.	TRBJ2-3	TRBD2	CASSSGLAGSTDTQYF	TGCGCCAGCAGCTCAGGACTAGCGGGGAGCACAGATACGCAGTATTTT
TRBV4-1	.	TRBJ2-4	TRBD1	CASSQEMGQGANIQYF	TGCGCCAGCAGCCAAGAAATGGGACAGGGGGCCAACATTCAGTACTTC
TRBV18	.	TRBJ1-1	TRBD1	CASSPFEQGAAEAFF	TGTGCCAGCTCACCATTTGAACAGGGGGCAGCTGAAGCTTTCTTT
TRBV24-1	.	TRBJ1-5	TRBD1	CATAGQGGQPQHF	TGTGCCACCGCGGGACAGGGTGGTCAGCCCCAGCATTTT
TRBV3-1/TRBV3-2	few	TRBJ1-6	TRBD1	CASSPTGSNNSPLHF	TGTGCCAGCAGCCCGACAGGGAGTAATAATTCACCCCTCCACTTT